Included here is one T cell receptor beta chain sequence, with context. The junction had 2 bases not matched to a gene; V was cut back by 6 bases and J by 5 bases. From germline, CDR1 is LNHDA and CDR2 SQIVND (reference sequence). CDR3 length: 13 amino acids. This record comes from a study of blood T cell repertoires in COVID-19. Whole-study context: The origin of the acute and convalescent COVID-19 samples was the United States, Italy and Spain.

Authors' methods: How many nucleated cells were present was estimated from reference gene primer amplification. Profiled with immunoSEQ multiplex PCR; TCRdb holds only in-frame clones, not every one. That table supplies the V and J calls and clone size; D and trimming were determined from the DNA. The sample lists 250,000 to 350,000 clones, roughly 90% occurring once. This sequence joins TRBV19 and TRBJ2-7; 12 bases align to TRBD1. The sample comprised peripheral blood. The sequence was collected from a woman in her 30s with active or convalescent COVID-19. This CDR3 reads CASRGTGGHEQYF. DNA for the CDR3: TGTGCCAGTAGAGGGACAGGGGGCCACGAGCAGTACTTC.